This T cell receptor beta chain was retrieved from a study of OX40 agonist ivuxolimab in advanced cancers. This CDR3 spans 14 amino acids. The germline V and J ends were trimmed by 5 bases and 3 bases, with 10 bases remaining between them. The germline gives CDR1 MDHEN, CDR2 SYDVKM. The method was immunoSEQ multiplex PCR; TCRdb's version includes in-frame clones alone and lacks a portion of them. The repertoire holds about 99,000 clones, with approximately 95% as singletons. This TCR derives from an adult with an advanced solid tumor such as melanoma, head and neck, liver or kidney cancer. This material consisted of CD4+ or CD8+ T cells sorted from blood, taken in a trial of the OX40 agonist ivuxolimab. V and J are TRBV28 and TRBJ2-2, with D tentatively TRBD1 (5 bases). The CDR3 protein is CASSLGHYTGELFF. The CDR3 coding sequence is TGTGCCAGCAGTCTCGGACACTACACCGGGGAGCTGTTTTTT.